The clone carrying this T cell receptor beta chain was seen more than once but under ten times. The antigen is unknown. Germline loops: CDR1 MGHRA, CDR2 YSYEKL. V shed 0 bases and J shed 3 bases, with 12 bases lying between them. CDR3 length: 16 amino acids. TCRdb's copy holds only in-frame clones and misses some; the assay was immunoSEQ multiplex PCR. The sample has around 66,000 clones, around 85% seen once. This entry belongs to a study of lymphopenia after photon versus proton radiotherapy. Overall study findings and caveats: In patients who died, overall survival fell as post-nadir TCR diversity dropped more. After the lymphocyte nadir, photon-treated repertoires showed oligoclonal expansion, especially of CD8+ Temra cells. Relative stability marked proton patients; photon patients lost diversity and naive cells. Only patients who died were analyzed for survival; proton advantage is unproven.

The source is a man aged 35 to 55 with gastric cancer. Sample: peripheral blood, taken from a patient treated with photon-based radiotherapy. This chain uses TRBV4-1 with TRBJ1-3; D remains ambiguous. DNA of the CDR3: TGCGCCAGCAGCCAAGATGGAGCGGGTAATGGAAACACCATATATTTT. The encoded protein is CASSQDGAGNGNTIYF.